The 20 T cell receptor beta chains in this list originate from one sample, sequenced in a study of blood T cell repertoires in COVID-19. Sequencing used immunoSEQ multiplex PCR; TCRdb keeps in-frame clones, though not all of them. The sample consists of 350,000 to 400,000 clones, about 88% of them appearing once. Sample: peripheral blood. The receptors shown here come from a woman aged 55-75 years with COVID-19, enrolled during active disease.

J is TRBJ2-7 and V is TRBV4-3; D gene unclear. V lost 1 base to trimming and J lost 3 bases, with 10 bases between them. CDR1 is LGHNA and CDR2 is YSLEER in the germline V gene. CDR3 length: 14 residues. The DNA of the CDR3 is TGCGCCAGCAGCCAAGTGCTCGGAGACTACGAGCAGTACTTC. Translation: CASSQVLGDYEQYF.

CDR3 nucleotides: TGTGCCAGCTCACCACTACCGGACAGGGTGAATGATGGCTACACCTTC. Its protein product is CASSPLPDRVNDGYTF. V and J are TRBV18 and TRBJ1-2; 8 bases agree with TRBD1. Germline trimming cut 1 base from V and 6 bases from J; bases unmatched to any gene: 10. Looked up from germline, CDR1 is KGHSH and CDR2 is LQKENI. There are 16 residues in the CDR3.

The rearrangement joins TRBV10-1 to TRBJ2-5; 9 nucleotides match TRBD2. CDR3 size: 16 residues. Germline trimming cut 8 bases from V and 5 bases from J; bases unmatched to any gene: 15. Germline V gene sequence: CDR1 WNHNN, CDR2 SYGVQD (reference sequence). The CDR3 DNA follows: TGCGCCAGCTGGAAGAGGAAGCGGGGGGCCCCGGAGACCCAGTACTTC. This codes for CASWKRKRGAPETQYF.

The V gene is TRBV4-2, the J gene TRBJ2-2; the match to TRBD2 covers 12 bases. Trimming cost V 1 base and J 6 bases; bases outside gene matches: 6. The germline CDR1 and CDR2 sequences are LGHNA and YNFKEQ. This CDR3 is 17 amino acids long. The CDR3 loop is CASSQGASGGAPGELFF. The CDR3 DNA reads as TGTGCCAGCAGCCAAGGGGCTAGCGGGGGGGCCCCCGGGGAGCTGTTTTTT.

The chain links TRBV5-1 to TRBJ1-2; the D gene is possibly TRBD1 (5 bases). Trimming removed 0 bases from V and 5 bases from J, with 14 bases in between. The CDR3 is 15 residues long. Germline V gene sequence: CDR1 SGHRS, CDR2 YFSETQ. CDR3 sequence (DNA): TGCGCCAGCAGCTTGGGCCTGGCGACAGCTTATGGCTACACCTTC. Translation gives CASSLGLATAYGYTF.

The chain recombines TRBV4-1 with TRBJ2-2; 7 bases are shared with TRBD1. The junction had 1 base not matched to a gene; V was cut back by 4 bases and J by 5 bases. CDR1 and CDR2 (germline): MGHRA, YSYEKL. The CDR3 has 13 residues. DNA for the CDR3: TGCGCCAGCAGCCCCAGGGGGACCGGGGAGCTGTTTTTT. This encodes CASSPRGTGELFF.

The rearrangement links TRBV18 to TRBJ2-1; possible D gene TRBD1, 6 bases. Germline lookup yields CDR1 KGHSH and CDR2 LQKENI. This CDR3 spans 14 amino acids. Trimming stripped 5 bases from V and 3 bases from J, with 11 bases between. The CDR3 spells CASSNRQDYNEQFF. The CDR3 region has the DNA TGTGCCAGCTCAAATCGACAGGACTACAATGAGCAGTTCTTC.

The rearrangement links TRBV5-1 to TRBJ1-2, with 11 bases fitting TRBD1. The CDR3 is made up of 14 amino acids. Per germline, CDR1 SGHRS and CDR2 YFSETQ. The ends lost 4 bases at V and 5 bases at J; junction bases unmatched: 4. CDR3 protein: CASSGGQGVYGYTF. The CDR3 bases are TGCGCCAGCAGCGGGGGACAGGGGGTTTATGGCTACACCTTC.

The rearrangement uses TRBV24-1 and TRBJ2-7; possibly TRBD1 for D (5 bases). V gave up 5 bases and J gave up 2 bases, with 18 bases separating them. Germline CDR1 and CDR2: KGHDR and SFDVKD. The CDR3 extends over 16 amino acids. The CDR3 loop reads CATSGDARVSAYEQYF. CDR3 sequence (DNA): TGTGCCACCAGTGGCGACGCCAGGGTGTCGGCCTACGAGCAGTACTTC.

The chain combines TRBV2 with TRBJ1-1; unclear D gene. The length of the CDR3 is 11 residues. Germline assignment: CDR1 SNHLY and CDR2 FYNNEI. Trimming left V 7 bases short and J 3 bases short, with 6 bases between. The CDR3 sequence: CASMADTEAFF. In DNA, the CDR3 is TGTGCCAGCATGGCCGACACTGAAGCTTTCTTT. The variable domain in full, completed from reference TRBV2 and TRBJ1-1, reads EPEVTQTPSHQVTQMGQEVILRCVPISNHLYFYWYRQILGQKVEFLVSFYNNEISEKSEIFDDQFSVERPDGSNFTLKIRSTKLEDSAMYFCASMADTEAFFGQGTRLTVV.

The V call is TRBV19, the J call TRBJ1-2; D remains unclear. The V end was cut by 6 bases, the J end by 5 bases, with 16 bases between. The CDR3 is made up of 14 amino acids. CDR1 is LNHDA and CDR2 is SQIVND in the germline V gene (reference sequence). The CDR3 nucleotides are TGTGCCAGTAGACCCCCCCTGCAAGCTTATGGCTACACCTTC. It is translated as CASRPPLQAYGYTF.

This clone was counted a few times. The V and J genes are TRBV18 and TRBJ2-7; perhaps TRBD2 as D (6 bases). V was cut by 3 bases and J by 7 bases, with 13 bases left in between. Germline V CDR1 and CDR2: KGHSH, LQKENI. The length of the CDR3 is 13 residues. The CDR3 loop is CASSPPSEGEQYF. The CDR3 DNA reads as TGTGCCAGCTCACCCCCTTCGGAGGGGGAGCAGTACTTC.

In this sample, this clone turned up a few times. The chain has TRBV2 and TRBJ2-5; 10 bases line up with TRBD1. The CDR3 has 16 amino acids. The junction had 10 bases not matched to a gene; V was cut back by 7 bases and J by 2 bases. In germline, CDR1 is SNHLY, CDR2 FYNNEI. Here the CDR3 DNA reads TGTGCCAGCATGACGCTGGACAGGGGGAGGCAAGAGACCCAGTACTTC. Encoded protein: CASMTLDRGRQETQYF.

The genes are TRBV5-4 and TRBJ2-1; no reliable D call. This CDR3 region has 15 residues. V was shortened by 2 bases and J by 0 bases, with 9 bases between the two germline ends. From germline, CDR1 is SGHNT and CDR2 YYREEE (reference sequence). DNA of the CDR3: TGTGCCAGCAGCTTCTCCGCAGTCTCCTACAATGAGCAGTTCTTC. This encodes CASSFSAVSYNEQFF.

The V call is TRBV11-1, the J call TRBJ2-7; the D gene is possibly TRBD2 (5 bases). The V and J ends lost 4 bases and 2 bases respectively, with 12 bases between them. Germline CDR1 reads SGHAT; CDR2 reads FQDESV (reference sequence). The CDR3 runs to 14 residues. The CDR3 loop reads CASSSRSGAYEQYF. The CDR3, as DNA: TGTGCCAGCAGCTCCCGATCCGGGGCCTACGAGCAGTACTTC.

V gene TRBV15 combines with J gene TRBJ2-7; 11 nucleotides line up with TRBD1. V was clipped by 3 bases and J by 2 bases; unmatched bases: 6. Germline-derived CDR1 and CDR2 are LNHNV and YYDKDF (reference sequence). The CDR3 extends over 16 amino acids. This CDR3 reads CATSRDPGQGAYEQYF. DNA for the CDR3: TGTGCCACCAGCAGGGATCCGGGACAGGGGGCCTACGAGCAGTACTTC.

This chain joins TRBV19 and TRBJ1-5; D possibly corresponds to TRBD1 (6 bases). Germline V lookup: CDR1 LNHDA, CDR2 SQIVND (reference sequence). V lost 6 bases, J lost 4 bases, and 13 bases lay in between. This CDR3 has 14 residues. The CDR3 DNA sequence: TGTGCCAGTAGAAGGGAGGGGGTGAATCAGCCCCAGCATTTT. This sequence encodes CASRREGVNQPQHF.

The V and J genes are TRBV11-3 and TRBJ2-1, with 8 bases fitting TRBD2. Per the germline V gene, CDR1 is SGHNT and CDR2 is YENEEA. The length of the CDR3 is 15 residues. V lost 4 bases to trimming and J lost 3 bases; unmatched junction nucleotides: 5. In nucleotides, the CDR3 is TGTGCCAGCAGCTCTGGCGGGGGGTACTACAATGAGCAGTTCTTC. Translated: CASSSGGGYYNEQFF.

The chain has TRBV7-3 and TRBJ2-1, with a tentative D call TRBD1 (7 bases). This CDR3 is 16 amino acids long. Germline V lookup: CDR1 SGHTA, CDR2 FQGTGA. Trimming stripped 5 bases from V and 0 bases from J, with 14 bases between. The chain's CDR3 is CASSLTRDSSYNEQFF. The CDR3 nucleotides read TGTGCCAGCAGCCTTACGCGGGACAGCTCCTACAATGAGCAGTTCTTC.

The V call is TRBV19, the J call TRBJ2-5; 7 bases align to TRBD1. J was trimmed by 6 bases and V by 5 bases; bases with no gene match: 12. The CDR3 has 15 residues. Germline CDR1 reads LNHDA; CDR2 reads SQIVND (reference sequence). The CDR3 loop is CASSETGWADQTQYF. CDR3 nucleotide sequence: TGTGCCAGTAGTGAGACAGGGTGGGCGGATCAGACCCAGTACTTC.